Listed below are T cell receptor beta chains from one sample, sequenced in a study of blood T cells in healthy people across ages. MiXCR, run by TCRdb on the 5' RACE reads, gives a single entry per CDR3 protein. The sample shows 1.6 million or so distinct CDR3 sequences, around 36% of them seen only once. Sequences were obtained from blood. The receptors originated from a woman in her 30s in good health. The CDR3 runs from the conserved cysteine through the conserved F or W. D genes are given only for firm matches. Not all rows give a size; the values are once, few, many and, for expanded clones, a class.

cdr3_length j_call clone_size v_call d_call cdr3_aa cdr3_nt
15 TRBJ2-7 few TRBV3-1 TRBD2 CASSQGAGGHYEQYF TGTGCCAGCAGCCAAGGAGCGGGGGGACACTACGAGCAGTACTTC
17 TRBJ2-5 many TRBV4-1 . CASSQDDSGAGLETQYF TGCGCCAGCAGCCAAGATGATTCGGGGGCAGGGTTGGAGACCCAGTACTTC
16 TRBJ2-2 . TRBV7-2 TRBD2 CASSLGLAGATGELFF TGTGCCAGCAGCTTAGGGCTAGCGGGCGCCACCGGGGAGCTGTTTTTT
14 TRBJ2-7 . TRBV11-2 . CASSLTLSSYEQYF TGTGCCAGCAGCTTAACACTGAGCTCCTACGAGCAGTACTTC
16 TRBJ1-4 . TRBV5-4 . CASSLAGGRTNEKLFF TGTGCCAGCAGCTTGGCGGGGGGGCGTACTAATGAAAAACTGTTTTTT
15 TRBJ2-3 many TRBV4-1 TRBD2 CASSQTSRNWDTQYF TGCGCCAGCAGCCAGACTAGCCGAAACTGGGATACGCAGTATTTT
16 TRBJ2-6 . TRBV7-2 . CASSFTDGSGANVLTF TGTGCCAGCAGCTTTACGGACGGCTCTGGGGCCAACGTCCTGACTTTC
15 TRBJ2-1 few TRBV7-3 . CASSLKVGEYNEQFF TGTGCCAGCAGCTTAAAGGTGGGAGAATATAATGAGCAGTTCTTC
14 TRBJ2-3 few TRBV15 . CATSRLSSTDTQYF TGTGCCACCAGCAGGCTGTCTAGCACAGATACGCAGTATTTT
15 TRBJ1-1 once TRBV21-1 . CASTEPRREDIEAFF TGTGCCAGCACAGAACCCCGCAGGGAGGACATTGAAGCTTTCTTT
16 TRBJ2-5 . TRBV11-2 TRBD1 CASSLALRTGRKTQYF TGTGCCAGCAGCTTAGCTCTGAGGACAGGGAGGAAGACCCAGTACTTC
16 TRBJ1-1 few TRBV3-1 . CASSPTGTYRRTEAFF TGTGCCAGCAGCCCAACCGGGACATATAGGAGGACTGAAGCTTTCTTT
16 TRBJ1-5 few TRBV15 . CATSRPRTDSNQPQHF TGTGCCACCAGCAGACCAAGGACAGATAGCAATCAGCCCCAGCATTTT
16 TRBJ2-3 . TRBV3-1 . CASSGTGKHYTDTQYF TGTGCCAGCAGCGGTACGGGAAAGCACTACACAGATACGCAGTATTTT
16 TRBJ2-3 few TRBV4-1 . CASSQGSRGATDTQYF TGCGCCAGCAGCCAAGGGTCGAGAGGGGCAACAGATACGCAGTATTTT
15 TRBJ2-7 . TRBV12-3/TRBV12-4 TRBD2 CASSSNSGRKGEQYF TGTGCCAGCAGTTCAAACAGCGGGAGAAAGGGCGAGCAGTACTTC
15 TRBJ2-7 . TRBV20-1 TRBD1 CSAEGAGWSSYEQYF TGCAGTGCCGAGGGGGCCGGATGGAGCTCCTACGAGCAGTACTTC
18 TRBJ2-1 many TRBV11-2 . CASSLVVPVGPSYNEQFF TGTGCCAGCAGCTTAGTCGTCCCCGTAGGGCCCTCCTACAATGAGCAGTTCTTC
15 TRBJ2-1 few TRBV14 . CASSQGLEDYNEQFF TGTGCCAGCAGCCAAGGACTAGAGGACTACAATGAGCAGTTCTTC
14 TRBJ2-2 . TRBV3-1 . CASSQVLVAGELFF TGTGCCAGCAGCCAAGTCTTAGTGGCCGGGGAGCTGTTTTTT
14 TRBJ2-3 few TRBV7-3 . CASSLDHPTDTQYF TGTGCCAGCAGCCTGGACCACCCCACAGATACGCAGTATTTT
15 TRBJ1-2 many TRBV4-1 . CASSQETVANYGYTF TGCGCCAGCAGCCAAGAAACAGTAGCTAACTATGGCTACACCTTC
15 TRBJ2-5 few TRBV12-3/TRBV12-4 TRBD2 CASTVAGGGKETQYF TGTGCCAGCACCGTAGCGGGGGGAGGGAAAGAGACCCAGTACTTC
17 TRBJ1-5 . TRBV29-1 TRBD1 CSVATGTGGMGNQPQHF TGCAGCGTCGCGACCGGGACAGGGGGAATGGGCAATCAGCCCCAGCATTTT
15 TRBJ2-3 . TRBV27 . CASRTTGRGTDTQYF TGTGCCAGCAGAACAACAGGGAGGGGGACAGATACGCAGTATTTT
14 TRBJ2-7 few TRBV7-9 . CASSYDKGLYEQYF TGTGCCAGCAGCTACGACAAGGGTTTATACGAGCAGTACTTC
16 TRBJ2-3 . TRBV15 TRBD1 CATSRGFGTVTDTQYF TGTGCCACCAGCAGAGGTTTTGGGACAGTCACAGATACGCAGTATTTT
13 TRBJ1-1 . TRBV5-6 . CASSWRTYGGAFF TGTGCCAGCAGCTGGAGGACCTATGGTGGAGCTTTCTTT
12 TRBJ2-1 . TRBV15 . CATSILEGGQFF TGTGCCACCAGCATTCTAGAGGGTGGGCAGTTCTTC
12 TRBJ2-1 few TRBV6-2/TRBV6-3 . CASSRKSDEQFF TGTGCCAGCAGCCGGAAGTCGGATGAGCAGTTCTTC
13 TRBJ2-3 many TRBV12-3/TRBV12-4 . CASSLDVTDTQYF TGTGCCAGCAGCCTGGACGTCACAGATACGCAGTATTTT
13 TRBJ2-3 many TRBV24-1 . CATSESFTDTQYF TGTGCCACCAGTGAAAGTTTCACAGATACGCAGTATTTT
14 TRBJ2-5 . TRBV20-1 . CSASGRPVGETQYF TGCAGTGCTAGTGGCCGCCCGGTAGGAGAGACCCAGTACTTC
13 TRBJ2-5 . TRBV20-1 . CSASDSPRETQYF TGCAGTGCTTCGGACTCCCCCAGAGAGACCCAGTACTTC
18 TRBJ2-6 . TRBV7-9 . CASSFVGQKFSGANVLTF TGTGCCAGCAGCTTCGTAGGACAGAAGTTTTCTGGGGCCAACGTCCTGACTTTC
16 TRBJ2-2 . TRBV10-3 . CAIRLDPNSNTGELFF TGTGCCATCAGATTAGACCCAAACTCGAACACCGGGGAGCTGTTTTTT
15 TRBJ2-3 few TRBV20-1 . CSARDRQGLVDTQYF TGCAGTGCTAGAGATCGGCAGGGTTTGGTAGATACGCAGTATTTT
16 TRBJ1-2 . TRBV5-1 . CASSVISGQDLAGYTF TGCGCCAGCAGCGTTATCTCTGGACAAGATTTGGCTGGCTACACCTTC
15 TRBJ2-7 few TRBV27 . CASSLTEFPSYEQYF TGTGCCAGCAGTTTAACGGAATTTCCCTCCTACGAGCAGTACTTC
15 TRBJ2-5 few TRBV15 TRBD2 CATSNPGGWQETQYF TGTGCCACCAGCAATCCGGGGGGATGGCAAGAGACCCAGTACTTC
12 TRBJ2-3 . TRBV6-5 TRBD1 CASSYPGQTLYF TGTGCCAGCAGTTACCCGGGACAGACCCTGTATTTT
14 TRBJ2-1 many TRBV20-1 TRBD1 CSARPGQRPNEQFF TGCAGTGCTAGGCCGGGACAGCGCCCCAATGAGCAGTTCTTC
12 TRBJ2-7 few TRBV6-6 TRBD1 CASSRDSTEQYF TGTGCCAGCAGCCGGGACAGCACCGAGCAGTACTTC
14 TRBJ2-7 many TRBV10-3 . CAISESTGGYEQYF TGTGCCATCAGTGAGTCGACGGGTGGGTACGAGCAGTACTTC
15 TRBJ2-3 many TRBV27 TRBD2 CASSLTSGGTDTQYF TGTGCCAGCAGCTTGACTAGCGGGGGCACAGATACGCAGTATTTT